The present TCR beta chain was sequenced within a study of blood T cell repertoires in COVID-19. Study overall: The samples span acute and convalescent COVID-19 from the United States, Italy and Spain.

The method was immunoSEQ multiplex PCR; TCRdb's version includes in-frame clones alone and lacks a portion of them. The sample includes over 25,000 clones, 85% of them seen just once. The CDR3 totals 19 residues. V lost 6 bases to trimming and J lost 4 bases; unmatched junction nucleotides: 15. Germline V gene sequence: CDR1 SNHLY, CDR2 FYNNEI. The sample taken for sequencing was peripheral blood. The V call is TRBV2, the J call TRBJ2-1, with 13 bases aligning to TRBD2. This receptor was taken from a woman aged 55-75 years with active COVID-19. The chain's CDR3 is CASSALLAGGRSFYNEQFF. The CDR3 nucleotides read TGTGCCAGCAGCGCATTACTAGCGGGGGGGCGTTCTTTTTACAATGAGCAGTTCTTC.